This record looks at one T cell receptor (beta chain) sequence and its context. Original processing methods: Using reference gene primer amplification, nucleated cell counts were estimated. Sequencing used immunoSEQ multiplex PCR; TCRdb keeps in-frame clones, though not all of them. The DNA gave D and trimming, while V, J and clone size come from that table. Of about 190,000 clones listed, about four fifths are singletons. This entry is derived from a study of blood T cell repertoires in COVID-19. Study background: The cDNA or gDNA used as material had been derived from T cells, B-cell-depleted T cells, or PBMCs.

The length of the CDR3 is 13 residues. V was cut by 2 bases and J by 6 bases, with 11 bases left in between. In germline, CDR1 is SGHDT, CDR2 YYEEEE. The origin of this receptor is a man in his sixties with acute or convalescent COVID-19. Source material: peripheral blood. The V call is TRBV5-6, the J call TRBJ1-1; D is ambiguous. Here the CDR3 reads CASSLGSWAEAFF. DNA of the CDR3: TGTGCCAGCAGCTTAGGGAGCTGGGCTGAAGCTTTCTTT. The full variable domain, in which reference TRBV5-6 and TRBJ1-1 provide the parts outside the CDR3, is DAGVTQSPTHLIKTRGQQVTLRCSPKSGHDTVSWYQQALGQGPQFIFQYYEEEERQRGNFPDRFSGHQFPNYSSELNVNALLLGDSALYLCASSLGSWAEAFFGQGTRLTVV.